The rows below give T cell receptor beta chains drawn from one sample of a study of cytomegalovirus exposure and HLA in healthy donors. Only in-frame clones appear in the TCRdb table, and some are missing; sequencing was by immunoSEQ multiplex PCR. The sample includes more than 85,000 clones, approximately 80% of them seen just once. The sequencing input was PBMCs. The receptor set was obtained from a woman aged 25 to 39 in good health and CMV-seronegative. The conserved cysteine and the conserved F or W are not part of the CDR3 here.

j_call	v_call	cdr3_aa
TRBJ2-7	TRBV6-5	ASNSRGNYEQY
TRBJ2-1	TRBV27	ASSSPSGRAGEQF
TRBJ1-2	TRBV7-8	ASSNVQGHNYGFT
TRBJ1-4	TRBV18	ASSPVLTAHNEKLF
TRBJ2-4	TRBV27	ASSLMYSGSAKNIQY
TRBJ2-7	TRBV30	AWSTGFEHRSSSYEQY
TRBJ2-3	TRBV7-3	ASSLQAGGPADTQY
NA	TRBV29-1	SVGNSYEQY
TRBJ1-4	TRBV6-6	ASSYSSNEKLF
TRBJ2-2	TRBV7-9	ASRALAGGVTGELF
TRBJ2-3	TRBV7-3	ASSLNGDRGTDTQY
TRBJ1-6	TRBV7-8	ASSFYRDFNSPLH
TRBJ2-5	TRBV9	ASSVEPLGTQY
TRBJ2-7	TRBV9	ASGRGSYEQY
NA	TRBV6-1	ASSEPRTQQDYEQY
TRBJ2-3	TRBV7-7	ASSPDRDRGTDTQY
TRBJ2-7	TRBV19	ASSLSSGFYEQY
TRBJ2-1	TRBV4-1	ASSQGLAGYNEQF
TRBJ1-1	TRBV19	ASSIPLGTGAGTEAF
TRBJ1-4	TRBV5-4	ASSFQGGPNEKLF
TRBJ1-4	TRBV18	ASSRGGGEKLF
TRBJ1-5	TRBV2	ASAPDGGSNQPQH
TRBJ2-4	TRBV7-9	ASSLPGSKNIQY
TRBJ2-2	TRBV19	ASSRAGGGMNTGELF
TRBJ2-7	TRBV10-2	ASRFGGLVYEQY
TRBJ2-1	TRBV5-4	ASSSGLASDEQF
TRBJ1-5	TRBV9	ASSLTAGGNQPQH
TRBJ1-6	TRBV28	ASSFKVVQGRYNSPLH
TRBJ2-7	TRBV6-5	ASRPGQGVYEQY
TRBJ2-3	TRBV5-1	ASSLYSVGSTDTQY
TRBJ2-1	TRBV5-1	ASRVGKVDLGDEQF
TRBJ1-5	TRBV19	VSSIQDSYQPQH
TRBJ1-5	TRBV5-8	ASSLVSGFSNQPQH
TRBJ2-2	TRBV27	AARSTGTGGTGELF
TRBJ2-7	TRBV7-8	ASSFGLAGLTFTYEQY
TRBJ1-4	TRBV28	ASSLSSRGNEKLF
TRBJ1-4	TRBV7-9	ASSLSELEKLF
TRBJ2-1	TRBV19	ASSIRHILAGGEQF
TRBJ1-5	TRBV6-6	ASSYPQPQH
TRBJ2-3	TRBV5-1	ASSTGLAGGLDTQY